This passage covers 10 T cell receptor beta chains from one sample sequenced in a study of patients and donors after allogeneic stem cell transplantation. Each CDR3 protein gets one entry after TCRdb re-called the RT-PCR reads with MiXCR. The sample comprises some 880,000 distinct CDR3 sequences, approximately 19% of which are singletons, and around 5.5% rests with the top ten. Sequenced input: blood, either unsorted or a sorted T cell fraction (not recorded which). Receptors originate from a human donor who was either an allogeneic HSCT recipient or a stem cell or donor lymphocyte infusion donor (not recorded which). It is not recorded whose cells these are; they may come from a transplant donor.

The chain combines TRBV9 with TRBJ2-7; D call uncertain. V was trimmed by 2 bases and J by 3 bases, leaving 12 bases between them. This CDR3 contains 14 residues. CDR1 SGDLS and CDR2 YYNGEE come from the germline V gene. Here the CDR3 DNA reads TGTGCCAGCAGCGTTTATGCCTCCAACTACGAGCAGTACTTC. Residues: CASSVYASNYEQYF.

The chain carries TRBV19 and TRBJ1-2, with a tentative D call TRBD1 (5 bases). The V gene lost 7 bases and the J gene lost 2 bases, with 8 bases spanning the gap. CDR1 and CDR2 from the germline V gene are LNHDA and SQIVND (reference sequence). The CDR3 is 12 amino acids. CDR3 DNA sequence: TGTGCCAGTACGTCAGGGAACTATGGCTACACCTTC. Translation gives CASTSGNYGYTF.

The CDR3 DNA follows: TGTGCCAGCAGCTCTCCCCGGGACACGTCGGAGCAGTACTTC. Protein product: CASSSPRDTSEQYF. V gene TRBV7-9 combines with J gene TRBJ2-7, with D perhaps TRBD1 (6 bases). Germline V gene sequence: CDR1 SEHNR, CDR2 FQNEAQ (reference sequence). The V and J ends lost 4 bases and 7 bases respectively, with 17 bases between them. CDR3 length: 14 amino acids.

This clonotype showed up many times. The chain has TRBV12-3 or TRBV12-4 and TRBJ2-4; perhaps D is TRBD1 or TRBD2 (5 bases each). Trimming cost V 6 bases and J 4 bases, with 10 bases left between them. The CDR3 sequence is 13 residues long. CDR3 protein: CASRRDGKNIQYF. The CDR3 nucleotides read TGTGCCAGCAGAAGGGACGGTAAAAACATTCAGTACTTC.

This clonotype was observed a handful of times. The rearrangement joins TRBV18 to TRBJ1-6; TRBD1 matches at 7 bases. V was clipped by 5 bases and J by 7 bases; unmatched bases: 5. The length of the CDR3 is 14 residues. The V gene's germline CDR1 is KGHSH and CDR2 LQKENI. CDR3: CASSDRAGNSPLHF. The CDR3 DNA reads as TGTGCCAGCTCAGACAGGGCTGGAAATTCACCCCTCCACTTT.

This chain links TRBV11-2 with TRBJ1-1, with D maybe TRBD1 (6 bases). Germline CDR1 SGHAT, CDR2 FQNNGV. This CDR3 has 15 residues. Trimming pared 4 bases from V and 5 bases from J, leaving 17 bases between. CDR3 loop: CASSSEGGKGTEAFF. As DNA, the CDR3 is TGTGCCAGCAGCTCAGAAGGGGGGAAGGGGACTGAAGCTTTCTTT.

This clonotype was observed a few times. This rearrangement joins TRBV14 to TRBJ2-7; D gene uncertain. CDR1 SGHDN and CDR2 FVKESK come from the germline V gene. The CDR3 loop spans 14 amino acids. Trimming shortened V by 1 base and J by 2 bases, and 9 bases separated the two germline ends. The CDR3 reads CASSQVAGTYEQYF. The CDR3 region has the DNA TGTGCCAGCAGCCAAGTGGCAGGTACCTACGAGCAGTACTTC. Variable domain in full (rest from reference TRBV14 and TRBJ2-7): EAGVTQFPSHSVIEKGQTVTLRCDPISGHDNLYWYRRVMGKEIKFLLHFVKESKQDESGMPNNRFLAERTGGTYSTLKVQPAELEDSGVYFCASSQVAGTYEQYFGPGTRLTVT.

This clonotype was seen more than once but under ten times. The CDR3, as DNA: TGCAGCGTTGATTTAAAAGGAGGCCTCTTTCTCGAGCAGTTCTTC. Its translation: CSVDLKGGLFLEQFF. The gene calls are TRBV29-1 and TRBJ2-1, with TRBD2 as a possible D gene (5 bases). Germline V gives CDR1 SQVTM, CDR2 ANQGSEA. The CDR3 consists of 15 residues. The ends were cut back, 3 bases at V and 10 bases at J, with 22 bases in the middle.

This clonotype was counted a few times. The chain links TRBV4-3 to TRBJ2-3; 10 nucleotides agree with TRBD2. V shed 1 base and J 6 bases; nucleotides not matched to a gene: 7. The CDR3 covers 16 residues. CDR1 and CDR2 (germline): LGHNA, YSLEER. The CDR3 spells CASSQVAGGAEDTQYF. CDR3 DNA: TGCGCCAGCAGCCAAGTAGCGGGGGGAGCTGAGGATACGCAGTATTTT.

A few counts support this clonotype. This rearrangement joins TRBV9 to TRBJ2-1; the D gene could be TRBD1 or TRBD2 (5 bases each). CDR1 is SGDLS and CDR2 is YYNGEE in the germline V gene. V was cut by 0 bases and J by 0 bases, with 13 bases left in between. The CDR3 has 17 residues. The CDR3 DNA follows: TGTGCCAGCAGCGTAGGGCATCGGGGACGCTCCTACAATGAGCAGTTCTTC. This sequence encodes CASSVGHRGRSYNEQFF.